This T cell receptor (beta chain) was captured in a study of regulatory dendritic cells for organ transplantation. Broader study findings: The most alloreactive TCR clonotypes were found in resting memory CD8+ cells.

Clones were read by immunoSEQ multiplex PCR, and TCRdb kept only the in-frame ones, dropping some. The profile shows over 8,500 clones, around 66% of them singletons. Trimming removed 3 bases at V and 5 bases at J, with 6 bases between. Germline CDR1 and CDR2: SGDLS and YYNGEE. The CDR3 contains 12 residues. Comment on this clone: The antigen remains undetermined.

CD4+ or CD8+ T cells were sorted as naive CD45RA+ or memory CD45RO+. The receptor comes from a human donor in good health. Sequencing input: memory CD8+ T cells from blood. Subset reported: CD45RO+ memory T cells. The rearrangement joins TRBV9 to TRBJ2-1; unclear D gene. The CDR3 region is CASSGGNNEQFF. The CDR3 DNA follows: TGTGCCAGCAGCGGTGGGAACAATGAGCAGTTCTTC.